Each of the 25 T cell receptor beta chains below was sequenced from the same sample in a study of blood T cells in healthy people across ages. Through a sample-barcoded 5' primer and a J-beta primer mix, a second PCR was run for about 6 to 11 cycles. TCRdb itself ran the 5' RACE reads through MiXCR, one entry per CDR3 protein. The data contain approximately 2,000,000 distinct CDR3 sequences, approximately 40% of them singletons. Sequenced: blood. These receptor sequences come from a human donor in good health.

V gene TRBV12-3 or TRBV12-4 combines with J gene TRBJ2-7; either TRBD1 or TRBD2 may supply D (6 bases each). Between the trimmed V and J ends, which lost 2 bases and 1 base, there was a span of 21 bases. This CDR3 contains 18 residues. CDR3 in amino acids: CASSLKEGGGRESYEQYF. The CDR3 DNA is TGTGCCAGCAGTTTAAAGGAGGGTGGGGGGCGCGAGTCCTACGAGCAGTACTTC.

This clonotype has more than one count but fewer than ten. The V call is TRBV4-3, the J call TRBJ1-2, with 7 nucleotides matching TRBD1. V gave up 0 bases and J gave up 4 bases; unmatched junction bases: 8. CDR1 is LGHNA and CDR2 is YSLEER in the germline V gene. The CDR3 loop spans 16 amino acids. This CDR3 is CASSQDRGDRIYGYTF. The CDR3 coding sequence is TGCGCCAGCAGCCAAGATAGGGGGGACAGAATCTATGGCTACACCTTC.

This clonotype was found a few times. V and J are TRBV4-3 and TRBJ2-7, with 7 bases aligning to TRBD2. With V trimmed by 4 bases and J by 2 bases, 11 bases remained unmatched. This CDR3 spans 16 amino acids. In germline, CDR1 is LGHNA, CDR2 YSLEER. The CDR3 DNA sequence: TGCGCCAGCAGCCCGGGGGGTCGGAATTATCCCTACGAGCAGTACTTC. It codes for CASSPGGRNYPYEQYF.

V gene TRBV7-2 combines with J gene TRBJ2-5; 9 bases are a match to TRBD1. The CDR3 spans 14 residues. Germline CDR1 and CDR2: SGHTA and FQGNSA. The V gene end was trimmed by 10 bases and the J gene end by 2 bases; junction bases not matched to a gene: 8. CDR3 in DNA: TGTGCCACCCGTCGGGACAGGGTGCAAGAGACCCAGTACTTC. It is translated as CATRRDRVQETQYF.

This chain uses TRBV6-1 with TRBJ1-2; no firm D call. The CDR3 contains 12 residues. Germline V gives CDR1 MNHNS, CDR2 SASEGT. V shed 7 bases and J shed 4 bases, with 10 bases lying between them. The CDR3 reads CASNPSLYGYTF. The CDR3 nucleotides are TGTGCCAGCAATCCCAGCCTCTATGGCTACACCTTC.

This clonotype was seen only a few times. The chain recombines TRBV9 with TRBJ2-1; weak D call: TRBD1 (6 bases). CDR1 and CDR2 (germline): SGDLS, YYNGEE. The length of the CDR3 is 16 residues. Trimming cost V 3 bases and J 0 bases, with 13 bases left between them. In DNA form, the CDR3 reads TGTGCCAGCAGCGAGGGGGTTGGGCGCTCCTACAATGAGCAGTTCTTC. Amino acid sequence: CASSEGVGRSYNEQFF.

The CDR3 DNA sequence: TGTGCTAGTGGTTTGCATACCACAGATACGCAGTATTTT. It specifies CASGLHTTDTQYF. J is TRBJ2-3 and V is TRBV12-5; D unclear. The CDR3 extends over 13 amino acids. CDR1 and CDR2 from the germline V gene are LGHNT and FRNRAP. Trimming took 2 bases from V and 2 from J, leaving 5 bases between them.

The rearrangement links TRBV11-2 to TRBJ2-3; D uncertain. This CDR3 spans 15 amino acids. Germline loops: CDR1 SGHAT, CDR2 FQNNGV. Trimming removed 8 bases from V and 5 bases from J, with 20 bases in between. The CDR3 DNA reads TGTGCCAGCTCGGGTCTCACCTCCTGGGAAGATACGCAGTATTTT. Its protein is CASSGLTSWEDTQYF.

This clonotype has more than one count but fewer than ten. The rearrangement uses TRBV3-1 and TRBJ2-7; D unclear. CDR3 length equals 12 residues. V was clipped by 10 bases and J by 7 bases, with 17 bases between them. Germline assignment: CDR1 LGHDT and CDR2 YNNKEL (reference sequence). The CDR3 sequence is CATSDRVGEQYF. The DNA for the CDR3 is TGTGCCACCTCGGACCGGGTGGGAGAGCAGTACTTC.

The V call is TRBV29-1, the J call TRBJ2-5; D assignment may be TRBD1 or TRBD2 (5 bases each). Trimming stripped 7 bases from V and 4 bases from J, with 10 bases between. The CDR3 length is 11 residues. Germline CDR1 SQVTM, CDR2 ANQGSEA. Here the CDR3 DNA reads TGCAGCGCCGGGGACGGAGAGACCCAGTACTTC. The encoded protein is CSAGDGETQYF.

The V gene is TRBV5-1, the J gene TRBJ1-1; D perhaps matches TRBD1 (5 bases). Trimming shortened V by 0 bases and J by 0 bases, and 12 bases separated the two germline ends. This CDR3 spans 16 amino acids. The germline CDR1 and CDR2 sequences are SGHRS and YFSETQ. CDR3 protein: CASSLGQGGMNTEAFF. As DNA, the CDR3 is TGCGCCAGCAGCTTGGGTCAGGGAGGGATGAACACTGAAGCTTTCTTT.

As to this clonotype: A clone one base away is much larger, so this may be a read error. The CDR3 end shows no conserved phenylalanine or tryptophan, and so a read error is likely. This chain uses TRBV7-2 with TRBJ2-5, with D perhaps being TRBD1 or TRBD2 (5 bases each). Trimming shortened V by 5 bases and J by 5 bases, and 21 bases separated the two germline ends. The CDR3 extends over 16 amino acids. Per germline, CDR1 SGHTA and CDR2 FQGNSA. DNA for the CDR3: TGTGCCAGCAGCGACACCGGGACGGCTCTGAGGGAGACCCAGTACTCC. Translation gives CASSDTGTALRETQYS.

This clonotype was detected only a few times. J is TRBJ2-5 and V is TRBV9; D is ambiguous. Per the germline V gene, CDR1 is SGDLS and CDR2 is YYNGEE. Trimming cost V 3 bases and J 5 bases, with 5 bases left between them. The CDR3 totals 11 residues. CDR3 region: CASSDSETQYF. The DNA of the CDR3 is TGTGCCAGCAGCGACTCGGAGACCCAGTACTTC.

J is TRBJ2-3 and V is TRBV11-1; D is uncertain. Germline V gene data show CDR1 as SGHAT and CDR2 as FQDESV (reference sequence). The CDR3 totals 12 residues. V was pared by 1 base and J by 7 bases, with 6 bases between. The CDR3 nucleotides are TGTGCCAGCAGCTTAGAGTGTCATACGCAGTATTTT. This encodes CASSLECHTQYF.

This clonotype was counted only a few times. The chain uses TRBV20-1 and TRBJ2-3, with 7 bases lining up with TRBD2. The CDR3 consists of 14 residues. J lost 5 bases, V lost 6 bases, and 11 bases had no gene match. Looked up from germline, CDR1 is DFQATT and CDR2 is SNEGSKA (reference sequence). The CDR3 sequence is CSATRAGRGDTQYF. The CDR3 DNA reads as TGCAGTGCCACCCGAGCGGGGCGGGGAGATACGCAGTATTTT.

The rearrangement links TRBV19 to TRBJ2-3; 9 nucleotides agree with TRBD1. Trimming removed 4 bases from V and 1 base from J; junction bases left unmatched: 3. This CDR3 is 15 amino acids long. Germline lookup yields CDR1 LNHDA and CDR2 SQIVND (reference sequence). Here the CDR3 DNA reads TGTGCCAGTAGTAAGGGACAGGGAGGCACAGATACGCAGTATTTT. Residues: CASSKGQGGTDTQYF.

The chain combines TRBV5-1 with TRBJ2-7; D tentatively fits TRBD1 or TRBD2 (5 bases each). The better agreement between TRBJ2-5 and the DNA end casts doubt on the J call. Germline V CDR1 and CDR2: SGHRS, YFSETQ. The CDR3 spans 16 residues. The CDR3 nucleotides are TGCGCCAGCAGCTCGACGACCCCGGGGCATCAAGAGACCCAGTACTTC. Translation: CASSSTTPGHQETQYF.

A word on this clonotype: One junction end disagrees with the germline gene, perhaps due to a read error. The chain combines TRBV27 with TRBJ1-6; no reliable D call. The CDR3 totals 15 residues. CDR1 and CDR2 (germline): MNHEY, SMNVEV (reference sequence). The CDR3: CANSLGSRNNSPLHF. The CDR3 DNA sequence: TGTGCCAACAGTTTAGGTTCTCGGAATAATTCACCCCTCCACTTT.

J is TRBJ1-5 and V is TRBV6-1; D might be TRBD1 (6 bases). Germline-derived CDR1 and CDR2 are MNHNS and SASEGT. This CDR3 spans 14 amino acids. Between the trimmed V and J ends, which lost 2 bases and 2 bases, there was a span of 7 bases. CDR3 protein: CASSEPGGNQPQHF. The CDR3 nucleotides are TGTGCCAGCAGTGAACCAGGGGGCAATCAGCCCCAGCATTTT.

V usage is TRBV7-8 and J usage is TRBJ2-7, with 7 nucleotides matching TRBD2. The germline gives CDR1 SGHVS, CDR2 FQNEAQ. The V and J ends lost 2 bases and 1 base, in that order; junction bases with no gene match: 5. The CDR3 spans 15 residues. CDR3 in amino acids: CASSLNRGGSYEQYF. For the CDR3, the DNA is TGTGCCAGCAGCTTAAACCGGGGAGGGTCCTACGAGCAGTACTTC.

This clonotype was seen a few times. In DNA form, the CDR3 reads TGTGCCAGCAGTTTATCTTTAAGGGCTACTGAAGCTTTCTTT. This encodes CASSLSLRATEAFF. The rearrangement links TRBV12-3 or TRBV12-4 to TRBJ1-1; D call uncertain. The CDR3 is made up of 14 amino acids. The ends were cut back, 2 bases at V and 5 bases at J, with 12 bases in the middle.

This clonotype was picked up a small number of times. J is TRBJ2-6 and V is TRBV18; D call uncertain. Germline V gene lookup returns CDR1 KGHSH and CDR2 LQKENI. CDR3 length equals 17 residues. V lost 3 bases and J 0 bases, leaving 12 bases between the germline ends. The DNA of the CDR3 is TGTGCCAGCTCACCGTCGGGTCCCCACTCTGGGGCCAACGTCCTGACTTTC. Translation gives CASSPSGPHSGANVLTF.

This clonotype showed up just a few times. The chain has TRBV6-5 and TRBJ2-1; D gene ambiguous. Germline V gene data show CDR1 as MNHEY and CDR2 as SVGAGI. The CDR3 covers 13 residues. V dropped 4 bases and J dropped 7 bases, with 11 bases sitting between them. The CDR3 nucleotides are TGTGCCAGCAGTTCCCGCCTAAGGAATGAGCAGTTCTTC. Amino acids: CASSSRLRNEQFF.

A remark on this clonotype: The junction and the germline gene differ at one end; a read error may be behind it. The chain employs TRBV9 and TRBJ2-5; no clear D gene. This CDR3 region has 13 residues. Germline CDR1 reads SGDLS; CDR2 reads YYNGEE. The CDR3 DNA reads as TGTGCCGGCAGCGTAGCTGTAGGGGAGACCCAGTACTTC. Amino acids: CAGSVAVGETQYF.

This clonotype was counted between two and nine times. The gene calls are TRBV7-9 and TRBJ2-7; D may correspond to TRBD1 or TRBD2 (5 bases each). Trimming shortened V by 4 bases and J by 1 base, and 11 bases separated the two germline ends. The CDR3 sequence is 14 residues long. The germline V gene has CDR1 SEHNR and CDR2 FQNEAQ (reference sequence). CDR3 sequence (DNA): TGTGCCAGCAGCTCGGGACGACCATCCTACGAGCAGTACTTC. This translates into CASSSGRPSYEQYF.